This section outlines one T cell receptor beta chain sequence together with its context. This record comes from a study of T cell changes during pregnancy in multiple sclerosis. Assay: immunoSEQ multiplex PCR; the TCRdb copy retains only in-frame clones and omits some. The sample lists tens of thousands of clones, 80% to 95% occurring once. Here the sequenced sample was peripheral blood, taken in the third trimester of pregnancy. This TCR derives from a female donor in good health, enrolled as a control in a pregnancy study.

CDR3 region: CASSIDGTVPPTVADTQYF. The CDR3 DNA is TGTGCCAGTAGTATAGATGGGACAGTACCACCTACCGTGGCAGATACGCAGTATTTT. The V gene is TRBV19, the J gene TRBJ2-3; 7 positions match TRBD1. Germline CDR1 and CDR2: LNHDA and SQIVND (reference sequence). The CDR3 is made up of 19 amino acids. V shed 0 bases, J shed 4 bases, and the junction held 16 bases outside the gene matches.